This passage covers 18 T cell receptor beta chains from one sample sequenced in a study of CD8 T cells in ankylosing spondylitis. Study-level results: What appeared characteristic of ankylosing spondylitis blood was a TCR beta motif of under 10 highly homologous variants.

These receptors are not linked to any known antigen. TCRdb re-called the 5' RACE reads with MiXCR, one entry per CDR3 protein. The sample holds some 840,000 distinct CDR3 sequences, roughly 10% seen once. The sample was blood, either unsorted or a sorted T cell fraction (not recorded which). All receptors come from a male donor with ankylosing spondylitis.

This clonotype was counted many times. V and J are TRBV7-2 and TRBJ2-4; the D is unclear. This CDR3 has 14 residues. Trimming pared 5 bases from V and 8 bases from J, leaving 16 bases between. The V gene's germline CDR1 is SGHTA and CDR2 FQGNSA. CDR3 nucleotide sequence: TGTGCCAGCAGCCGGAGTGGGCCGGTGGACATTCAGTACTTC. Amino acids: CASSRSGPVDIQYF.

V usage is TRBV10-3 and J usage is TRBJ2-7; 9 nucleotides match TRBD1. V shed 6 bases and J 6 bases; nucleotides not matched to a gene: 9. The CDR3 spans 14 residues. Germline V lookup: CDR1 ENHRY, CDR2 SYGVKD. The CDR3 DNA is TGTGCCATCAGCCCGGGACAGGGAATACTCGAGCAGTACTTC. As protein: CAISPGQGILEQYF.

This clonotype has a handful of counts. V gene TRBV20-1 combines with J gene TRBJ2-5; TRBD2 matches 9 bases. V trimming: 3 bases; J trimming: 2 bases; junction bases outside the gene matches: 13. CDR3 length equals 17 residues. Per germline, CDR1 DFQATT and CDR2 SNEGSKA (reference sequence). CDR3 coding DNA: TGCAGTGCTAGCTCGATAGCGGGAGTTGGAGAACAAGAGACCCAGTACTTC. Amino acid sequence: CSASSIAGVGEQETQYF.

The CDR3 loop reads CASTSGPEDEQYF. The CDR3, as DNA: TGCGCCAGCACCTCCGGCCCCGAAGACGAGCAGTACTTC. The chain carries TRBV5-1 and TRBJ2-7; D call uncertain. CDR3 length equals 13 residues. Germline V gene lookup returns CDR1 SGHRS and CDR2 YFSETQ. The V gene lost 6 bases and the J gene lost 5 bases, with 15 bases spanning the gap.

This clonotype was observed many times. The chain recombines TRBV20-1 with TRBJ2-3; the match to TRBD2 covers 10 bases. CDR1 and CDR2 (germline): DFQATT, SNEGSKA (reference sequence). The length of the CDR3 is 14 residues. J gave up 3 bases and V 3 bases, and 3 bases lay outside the gene matches. CDR3 DNA sequence: TGCAGTGCTAGCCATAGCGGGAGGACAGATACGCAGTATTTT. It codes for CSASHSGRTDTQYF.

CDR3 amino acids: CASSQGQALTGYTF. CDR3 DNA: TGCGCCAGCAGCCAGGGACAGGCGTTAACTGGCTACACCTTC. The V call is TRBV4-3, the J call TRBJ1-2, with 8 bases matching TRBD1. The trim removed 3 bases at V and 7 bases at J, leaving 7 bases unmatched. Germline loops: CDR1 LGHNA, CDR2 YSLEER. The CDR3 length is 14 residues.

The sample holds many counts of this clonotype. The CDR3 region has the DNA TGTGCCAGCAGCCAAGTGACAGGGAGGACTGAAGCTTTCTTT. Protein sequence: CASSQVTGRTEAFF. The chain uses TRBV4-2 and TRBJ1-1, with 7 bases matching TRBD1. The CDR3 contains 14 residues. The trim removed 1 base at V and 5 bases at J, leaving 4 bases unmatched. CDR1 is LGHNA and CDR2 is YNFKEQ in the germline V gene.

The V call is TRBV7-3, the J call TRBJ1-1, with 7 bases that match TRBD1. The V gene end was trimmed by 5 bases and the J gene end by 5 bases; junction bases not matched to a gene: 8. Looked up from germline, CDR1 is SGHTA and CDR2 is FQGTGA. The CDR3 sequence is 14 residues long. The CDR3 nucleotides are TGTGCCAGCAGCAAAAACAGGGGTTGGACTGAAGCTTTCTTT. It yields the protein CASSKNRGWTEAFF.

This clonotype turned up a few times. The chain combines TRBV27 with TRBJ1-6, with D perhaps TRBD1 (6 bases). The CDR3 sequence is 13 residues long. In germline, CDR1 is MNHEY, CDR2 SMNVEV (reference sequence). V lost 10 bases and J 7 bases, leaving 14 bases between the germline ends. The CDR3 DNA reads as TGTGCCACAACAGGGCGGAGCAATTCACCCCTCCACTTT. This gives the protein CATTGRSNSPLHF.

This clonotype was counted between two and nine times. The chain carries TRBV4-2 and TRBJ1-4; D perhaps matches TRBD1 (5 bases). Germline V lookup: CDR1 LGHNA, CDR2 YNFKEQ. The CDR3 length is 18 residues. The V and J ends lost 1 base and 8 bases respectively, with 23 bases between them. Written as DNA, the CDR3 is TGTGCCAGCAGCCAAGCTTTGAATCCGGGACGGGAGGACGAAAAACTGTTTTTT. Its translation: CASSQALNPGREDEKLFF.

This clonotype was seen ten or more times. This rearrangement joins TRBV20-1 to TRBJ2-1; D is perhaps TRBD2 (5 bases). The CDR3 covers 16 residues. Trimming pared 0 bases from V and 5 bases from J, leaving 17 bases between. Germline V gives CDR1 DFQATT, CDR2 SNEGSKA (reference sequence). CDR3 loop: CSARERAFRSNNEQFF. The CDR3 nucleotides read TGCAGTGCTAGAGAGAGGGCCTTTCGATCAAACAATGAGCAGTTCTTC.

This clonotype came up a few times. This chain links TRBV7-9 with TRBJ1-2; D unclear. Germline V CDR1 and CDR2: SEHNR, FQNEAQ (reference sequence). This CDR3 has 12 residues. The V gene lost 2 bases and the J gene lost 7 bases, with 8 bases spanning the gap. The chain's CDR3 is CASSLIRGGYTF. The CDR3 DNA follows: TGTGCCAGCAGCTTAATCCGGGGTGGCTACACCTTC.

This clonotype was observed a handful of times. V usage is TRBV5-1 and J usage is TRBJ2-3; the D call may be TRBD1 or TRBD2 (5 bases each). The CDR3 is 14 amino acids. With 3 bases removed from V and 2 bases from J, the gap between germline ends came to 10 bases. Germline CDR1 reads SGHRS; CDR2 reads YFSETQ. The CDR3 DNA reads TGCGCCAGCAGCTACCGGGACCTCACAGATACGCAGTATTTT. Protein product: CASSYRDLTDTQYF. Full variable domain (remainder filled in from reference TRBV5-1 and TRBJ2-3): KAGVTQTPRYLIKTRGQQVTLSCSPISGHRSVSWYQQTPGQGLQFLFEYFSETQRNKGNFPGRFSGRQFSNSRSEMNVSTLELGDSALYLCASSYRDLTDTQYFGPGTRLTVL.

The chain has TRBV7-6 and TRBJ2-7; 8 bases are a match to TRBD1. This CDR3 contains 15 residues. Per the germline V gene, CDR1 is SGHVS and CDR2 is FNYEAQ. The ends lost 5 bases at V and 4 bases at J; junction bases unmatched: 10. Here the CDR3 reads CASSLGPDRAYEQYF. CDR3 sequence (DNA): TGTGCCAGCAGCCTCGGACCGGACAGGGCGTACGAGCAGTACTTC.

This clonotype was observed a few times. The V call is TRBV20-1, the J call TRBJ1-6; D might be TRBD1 (5 bases). The CDR3 covers 12 residues. Germline V gene lookup returns CDR1 DFQATT and CDR2 SNEGSKA (reference sequence). Trimming cost V 2 bases and J 9 bases, with 8 bases left between them. CDR3 sequence (DNA): TGCAGTGCTAGATCAGGGCTTTCACCCCTCCACTTT. Protein: CSARSGLSPLHF.

Many counts were recorded for this clonotype. This rearrangement joins TRBV2 to TRBJ1-5, with D hard to call. V was pared by 2 bases and J by 0 bases, with 5 bases between. Germline V gene sequence: CDR1 SNHLY, CDR2 FYNNEI. The CDR3 extends over 14 amino acids. CDR3 DNA: TGTGCCAGCAGTGAAAGTGATAGCAATCAGCCCCAGCATTTT. It encodes CASSESDSNQPQHF. Filled out from reference TRBV2 and TRBJ1-5, the complete variable domain reads EPEVTQTPSHQVTQMGQEVILRCVPISNHLYFYWYRQILGQKVEFLVSFYNNEISEKSEIFDDQFSVERPDGSNFTLKIRSTKLEDSAMYFCASSESDSNQPQHFGDGTRLSIL.

This clonotype occurred a few times. This rearrangement joins TRBV20-1 to TRBJ1-6, with D perhaps TRBD1 (5 bases). The V and J ends lost 3 bases and 2 bases respectively, with 8 bases between them. The germline gives CDR1 DFQATT, CDR2 SNEGSKA (reference sequence). The CDR3 length is 14 residues. The CDR3 sequence: CSARGGTYNSPLHF. In DNA form, the CDR3 reads TGCAGTGCTAGGGGGGGAACCTATAATTCACCCCTCCACTTT.

This clonotype has only a few counts. The chain recombines TRBV3-1 with TRBJ1-5; D possibly corresponds to TRBD1 (5 bases). The CDR3 sequence is 15 residues long. Per the germline V gene, CDR1 is LGHDT and CDR2 is YNNKEL (reference sequence). V was clipped by 1 base and J by 4 bases, with 11 bases between them. The CDR3 region has the DNA TGTGCCAGCAGCCAAGGGGGCAGGGCGAATCAGCCCCAGCATTTT. It encodes CASSQGGRANQPQHF.